The rows below give T cell receptor beta chains drawn from one sample of a study of T cell repertoires in cytomegalovirus infection. TCRdb reanalysed the reads using MiXCR and keeps one entry per CDR3 protein. This sample yields some 600,000 distinct CDR3 sequences, of which 24% are seen a single time; roughly 8% belongs to the top ten. Specimen: CD8+ T cells from PBMCs. The source is a human donor in good health (CMV status not recorded). Some clones in this sample may be carry-over from other donors' samples. CDR3s include the opening cysteine and the closing phenylalanine or tryptophan. D genes are given only for firm matches. The listing skips clone size in some rows; elsewhere it reads once, few, many or a size class.

j_call | clone_size | d_call | v_call | cdr3_nt | cdr3_aa
TRBJ1-2 | - | - | TRBV3-1 | TGTGCCAGCAGCCAAGATCGGGGGGCCTCTGGCTACACCTTC | CASSQDRGASGYTF
TRBJ2-1 | few | TRBD1 | TRBV29-1 | TGCAGCGTTGAAGGATCCACAGGGGGTTTCCACAATGAGCAGTTCTTC | CSVEGSTGGFHNEQFF
TRBJ2-1 | few | - | TRBV4-3 | TGCGCCAGCAGCCAGCCCCCTTCCGGGGGATTTGGGAATGAGCAGTTCTTC | CASSQPPSGGFGNEQFF
TRBJ2-3 | few | - | TRBV4-1 | TGCGCCAGCAGCCATAGGGTCGAGTCGACGGATACGCAGTATTTT | CASSHRVESTDTQYF
TRBJ2-1 | few | - | TRBV12-5 | TGTGCTAGTGGTCCTCCCCCGGGACTCCCCTACAATGAGCAGTTCTTC | CASGPPPGLPYNEQFF
TRBJ2-1 | few | TRBD2 | TRBV5-6 | TGTGCCAGCAGCCCCCCGGGACTAGCCCTCAATGAGCAGTTCTTC | CASSPPGLALNEQFF
TRBJ1-5 | few | - | TRBV6-5 | TGTGCCAGCAGTACAGCAGGGAGCAATCAGCCCCAGCATTTT | CASSTAGSNQPQHF
TRBJ1-2 | once | - | TRBV20-1 | TGCAGTGGAAGGACAGACGAAATACTTGGCTACACCTTC | CSGRTDEILGYTF
TRBJ2-1 | many | TRBD2 | TRBV15 | TGTGCCATCCTAGCGGTAAATGAGCAGTTCTTC | CAILAVNEQFF
TRBJ2-1 | many | TRBD2 | TRBV12-3/TRBV12-4 | TGTGCCAGCAGAAAACTAGCGGGGGGGCTAAATGAGCAGTTCTTC | CASRKLAGGLNEQFF
TRBJ2-1 | - | - | TRBV5-1 | TGCGCCAGCAGCCTCCTGTTAAATGAGCAGTTCTTC | CASSLLLNEQFF
TRBJ2-2 | - | - | TRBV27 | TGTGCCAACAGTTTATTCACAGGGCCAACCGGGGAGCTGTTTTTT | CANSLFTGPTGELFF
TRBJ2-3 | many | - | TRBV28 | TGTGCCAGCAGTTTCGGCAGGTCGTCCGATACGCAGTATTTT | CASSFGRSSDTQYF
TRBJ2-3 | - | TRBD2 | TRBV2 | TGTGCCAGCAGTGAAGGACTAGCGGGGGACACAGATACGCAGTATTTT | CASSEGLAGDTDTQYF
TRBJ2-2 | few | - | TRBV5-4 | TGTGCCAGCAGCTTGACCAGGGGTGGGACCGGGGAGCTGTTTTTT | CASSLTRGGTGELFF
TRBJ1-1 | few | - | TRBV20-1 | TGCAGTGCCCGGTGGGCCACTGAAGCTTTCTTT | CSARWATEAFF
TRBJ1-5 | - | - | TRBV12-3/TRBV12-4 | TGTGTCAGCAGCCCTAGGGGGGATCAGCCCCAGCATTTT | CVSSPRGDQPQHF
TRBJ2-7 | many | - | TRBV12-3/TRBV12-4 | TGTGCCAGCAGCCCCACGGGGTACGAGCAGTACTTC | CASSPTGYEQYF
TRBJ2-7 | - | - | TRBV20-1 | TGCAGTGGGTCGGTAGCGGAGCCCTACGAGCAGTACTTC | CSGSVAEPYEQYF
TRBJ2-2 | few | TRBD2 | TRBV27 | TGTGCCAGCACCCTGCTGTCTAGCGGGGGAGTCACCGGGGAGCTGTTTTTT | CASTLLSSGGVTGELFF
TRBJ2-1 | few | - | TRBV29-1 | TGCAGCTGTAAGGAGGGAGGTTCCTACAATGAGCAGTTCTTC | CSCKEGGSYNEQFF
TRBJ2-7 | few | TRBD2 | TRBV11-3 | TGTGCCAGCAGCCCGGGACTAGCGGGAGAGCAGTACTTC | CASSPGLAGEQYF
TRBJ2-3 | few | - | TRBV4-3 | TGCGCCAGCAGCCAAGCTTGGGTTAAGAGGGGCACAGATACGCAGTATTTT | CASSQAWVKRGTDTQYF
TRBJ1-1 | few | TRBD1 | TRBV4-2 | TGTGCCAGCAGCCCGTACTCCGGGACAGAGATATCTGAAGCTTTCTTT | CASSPYSGTEISEAFF
TRBJ2-1 | few | TRBD2 | TRBV5-5 | TGTGCCAGCAGCTTAGGGAGGGCGGGCACTAGCGGGGGAAATGAGCAGTTCTTC | CASSLGRAGTSGGNEQFF
TRBJ2-1 | - | TRBD1 | TRBV5-5 | TGTGCCAGCAGACTAGAGGACAGGGGAGTTTACAATGAGCAGTTCTTC | CASRLEDRGVYNEQFF
TRBJ2-5 | many | - | TRBV27 | TGTGCCAGCAGTCCCTATTTCGGGGTTGGGGTCGAAGAGACCCAGTACTTC | CASSPYFGVGVEETQYF
TRBJ2-5 | many | TRBD2 | TRBV7-6 | TGTGCCAGCAGCTTAGCCCTAGCGGGCTACCAAGAGACCCAGTACTTC | CASSLALAGYQETQYF
TRBJ2-7 | few | TRBD1 | TRBV11-3 | TGTGCCAGCAGCCTTAGGACAGGATACTACGAGCAGTACTTC | CASSLRTGYYEQYF
TRBJ1-4 | - | TRBD1 | TRBV12-3/TRBV12-4 | TGTGCCAGCAGTCACCCGGACAGGGGACCGGCAACTAATGAAAAACTGTTTTTT | CASSHPDRGPATNEKLFF
TRBJ2-3 | - | - | TRBV10-2 | TGCGCCAGCGGACGGCAGGCGGCAGATACGCAGTATTTT | CASGRQAADTQYF
TRBJ2-7 | many | TRBD1 | TRBV19 | TGTGCCAGTAGTAGGACAGGGATGGGATACGAGCAGTACTTC | CASSRTGMGYEQYF
TRBJ2-1 | few | TRBD1 | TRBV6-6 | TGTGCCAGCAGTTACAGAACCGGGACAGGGGCCTCGTACGAGCAGTTCTTC | CASSYRTGTGASYEQFF
TRBJ1-4 | - | - | TRBV6-2/TRBV6-3 | TGTGCCAGCAGTACCCCCATGCAGCGACCCGAAAAACTGTTTTTT | CASSTPMQRPEKLFF
TRBJ1-6 | many | - | TRBV4-3 | TGCGCCAGCAGCTCCCGAGGGATAAATTCACCCCTCCACTTT | CASSSRGINSPLHF
TRBJ1-4 | - | - | TRBV7-9 | TGTGCCAGCAGTCAACCGGGACGTACTAATGAAAAACTGTTTTTT | CASSQPGRTNEKLFF
TRBJ2-1 | - | - | TRBV7-6 | TGTGCCAGCAGCTTAGCGAACAGCAATGAGCAGTTCTTC | CASSLANSNEQFF
TRBJ2-7 | - | - | TRBV12-5 | TGTGCTAGTGGCCCCCAGGGTGACGAGCAGTACTTC | CASGPQGDEQYF
TRBJ1-1 | - | - | TRBV6-5 | TGTGCCAGCAGTACCGGACCCGAGTGGGGTGAAGCTTTCTTT | CASSTGPEWGEAFF
TRBJ2-3 | - | - | TRBV15 | TGTGCCACCAGCAGCGGGACCGGCGGGGTAGGGCTCGATACGCAGTATTTT | CATSSGTGGVGLDTQYF
TRBJ2-1 | many | - | TRBV7-6 | TGTGCCAGCAGCTTGACACAGGGCTGGGGGGATGAGCAGTTCTTC | CASSLTQGWGDEQFF
TRBJ1-5 | many | - | TRBV7-9 | TGTGCCAGCAGCCTTCCGTCGGGGCCCCAGCATTTT | CASSLPSGPQHF
TRBJ2-1 | - | - | TRBV7-6 | TGTGCCAGCAGCTTAGAGGTAACGGGGGAGCAGTTCTTC | CASSLEVTGEQFF
TRBJ2-1 | few | - | TRBV20-1 | TGCAGTGCTAGAGATTACGGGATTAGGGATACTTCATACTCCTACAATGAGCAGTTCTTC | CSARDYGIRDTSYSYNEQFF
TRBJ1-1 | many | - | TRBV10-3 | TGTGCCATCAGTGCAGACCGCGCTGAAGCTTTCTTT | CAISADRAEAFF